The 29 T cell receptor beta chains below come from one sample, sequenced in a study of T cell repertoires in cytomegalovirus infection. The antigens of these receptors remain unknown. In TCRdb, the reads were re-called with MiXCR into one record per CDR3 protein. This sample has around 900,000 distinct CDR3 sequences, with about a third found just once. Sequenced material: cultured CD8+ T cells from PBMCs, taken from culture after CMV antigen stimulation. All receptors derive from a human donor in good health (CMV status not recorded). Some clones in this sample may be carry-over from other donors' samples.

In this sample, this clonotype turned up a few times. The J gene is TRBJ2-7, the V gene TRBV7-9; 7 bases match TRBD2. The V gene end was trimmed by 1 base and the J gene end by 5 bases; junction bases not matched to a gene: 8. This CDR3 is 15 amino acids long. The germline gives CDR1 SEHNR, CDR2 FQNEAQ (reference sequence). The CDR3 here is CASSLEAGPRDEQYF. The CDR3 DNA is TGTGCCAGCAGCTTAGAAGCGGGGCCCCGGGACGAGCAGTACTTC.

This clonotype occurred a few times. The chain has TRBV27 and TRBJ1-2; TRBD1 matches at 7 bases. Per germline, CDR1 MNHEY and CDR2 SMNVEV (reference sequence). V gave up 8 bases and J gave up 2 bases; unmatched junction bases: 11. The CDR3 is made up of 15 amino acids. The CDR3 DNA follows: TGTGCCAGCGGTACCGGGACAGAGGTGAACTATGGCTACACCTTC. It specifies CASGTGTEVNYGYTF.

The J gene is TRBJ2-1, the V gene TRBV28; a possible D gene is TRBD2 (5 bases). Germline lookup yields CDR1 MDHEN and CDR2 SYDVKM. The CDR3 runs 13 residues. V lost 5 bases to trimming and J lost 12 bases, with 17 bases between them. CDR3 residues: CASSPGGPRGQFF. CDR3 nucleotide sequence: TGTGCCAGCAGTCCTGGCGGGCCGCGTGGGCAGTTCTTC.

The chain has TRBV2 and TRBJ1-2, with a possible D match to TRBD1 (6 bases). V was trimmed by 2 bases and J by 5 bases, leaving 18 bases between them. Germline values: CDR1 SNHLY, CDR2 FYNNEI. This CDR3 region has 16 residues. The CDR3 here is CASSESLPGAGYGYTF. The CDR3 nucleotides read TGTGCCAGCAGTGAATCGTTACCGGGGGCGGGATATGGCTACACCTTC.

This sequence joins TRBV6-8 and TRBJ2-2, with D unresolved. CDR1 is MNHGY and CDR2 is SAAAGT in the germline V gene. Trimming stripped 6 bases from V and 5 bases from J, with 13 bases between. The CDR3 spans 14 residues. In DNA, the CDR3 is TGTGCCAGCAGCACCTGGCCGGAAACCGGGGAGCTGTTTTTT. It translates to CASSTWPETGELFF.

The chain couples TRBV20-1 to TRBJ2-6, with a possible D match to TRBD1 (6 bases). Per the germline V gene, CDR1 is DFQATT and CDR2 is SNEGSKA (reference sequence). The CDR3 is 15 amino acids. V lost 2 bases and J 1 base, leaving 9 bases between the germline ends. For the CDR3, the DNA is TGCAGTGCTAGACCACAGGGATCTGGGGCCAACGTCCTGACTTTC. Encoded protein: CSARPQGSGANVLTF.

The chain combines TRBV27 with TRBJ1-2; D not certain. V lost 4 bases and J lost 4, with 10 bases in between. The germline gives CDR1 MNHEY, CDR2 SMNVEV (reference sequence). The CDR3 runs 13 residues. The CDR3 sequence: CASSSAESYGYTF. CDR3 DNA sequence: TGTGCCAGCAGTTCGGCTGAGTCCTATGGCTACACCTTC.

This chain joins TRBV14 and TRBJ1-2; D remains ambiguous. Trimming shortened V by 4 bases and J by 3 bases, and 12 bases separated the two germline ends. The germline CDR1 and CDR2 sequences are SGHDN and FVKESK. CDR3 length: 14 amino acids. CDR3 in DNA: TGTGCCAGCAGCCCCGGGTTATCCCACTATGGCTACACCTTC. Residues: CASSPGLSHYGYTF.

V gene TRBV29-1 combines with J gene TRBJ2-3, with D perhaps TRBD2 (6 bases). The ends were cut back, 6 bases at V and 2 bases at J, with 21 bases in the middle. This CDR3 region has 16 residues. Germline CDR1 is SQVTM and CDR2 is ANQGSEA. CDR3 DNA sequence: TGCAGCGTAGATGGGACGGCGGGACGGTTCACAGATACGCAGTATTTT. Protein product: CSVDGTAGRFTDTQYF.

This clonotype showed up just a few times. V is TRBV4-2 and J is TRBJ1-5; 8 bases match TRBD1. The length of the CDR3 is 17 residues. The germline V gene encodes CDR1 LGHNA and CDR2 YNFKEQ. The V and J ends lost 0 bases and 4 bases, in that order; junction bases with no gene match: 8. In DNA form, the CDR3 reads TGTGCCAGCAGCCAAGATCCGCCCCAGGGGGCTAATCAGCCCCAGCATTTT. Protein: CASSQDPPQGANQPQHF.

V is TRBV6-1 and J is TRBJ2-3; TRBD2 agrees at 12 bases. V gave up 3 bases and J gave up 0 bases; unmatched junction bases: 13. CDR1 is MNHNS and CDR2 is SASEGT in the germline V gene. The length of the CDR3 is 20 residues. The CDR3 bases are TGTGCCAGCAGTGATTCGGGGATGGCTAGCGGGGGGGCTAGCACAGATACGCAGTATTTT. It translates to CASSDSGMASGGASTDTQYF.

The rearrangement joins TRBV5-1 to TRBJ2-5, with 8 bases fitting TRBD1. CDR3 length: 19 residues. The trim removed 3 bases at V and 1 base at J, leaving 17 bases unmatched. The germline V gene has CDR1 SGHRS and CDR2 YFSETQ. The CDR3 sequence: CASSSNDRGRVQGQETQYF. CDR3 coding DNA: TGCGCCAGCAGCTCGAATGACAGGGGCAGGGTTCAGGGCCAAGAGACCCAGTACTTC.

This clonotype was seen at least ten times. V and J are TRBV7-2 and TRBJ2-7, with D uncertain. Per the germline V gene, CDR1 is SGHTA and CDR2 is FQGNSA. This CDR3 is built from 17 residues. V gave up 2 bases and J gave up 4 bases, with 21 bases separating them. The CDR3 is CASSLPTIQISGYEQYF. The DNA of the CDR3 is TGTGCCAGCAGCTTACCGACAATTCAAATAAGTGGGTACGAGCAGTACTTC.

J is TRBJ1-5 and V is TRBV7-9; D not certain. Germline assignment: CDR1 SEHNR and CDR2 FQNEAQ (reference sequence). V gave up 5 bases and J gave up 4 bases, with 12 bases separating them. There are 14 residues in the CDR3. CDR3 sequence (DNA): TGTGCCAGCAGCCCGTGGACTGATAATCAGCCCCAGCATTTT. It codes for CASSPWTDNQPQHF.

This clonotype was seen only once. The chain joins TRBV2 to TRBJ1-1, with 11 bases lining up with TRBD1. After removal of 8 bases from V and 3 bases from J, the junction contained 14 bases not matched to a gene. The germline CDR1 and CDR2 sequences are SNHLY and FYNNEI. The CDR3 has 17 amino acids. The DNA for the CDR3 is TGTGCCAGCCCCTTGAGGACAGGGGGCCAACCGGACACTGAAGCTTTCTTT. This gives the protein CASPLRTGGQPDTEAFF. Complete variable domain (other parts from reference TRBV2 and TRBJ1-1): EPEVTQTPSHQVTQMGQEVILRCVPISNHLYFYWYRQILGQKVEFLVSFYNNEISEKSEIFDDQFSVERPDGSNFTLKIRSTKLEDSAMYFCASPLRTGGQPDTEAFFGQGTRLTVV.

This clonotype was seen repeatedly, ten times or more. This chain joins TRBV7-2 and TRBJ1-2; a weak D match, TRBD1 (6 bases). Trimming removed 5 bases at V and 5 bases at J, with 18 bases between. Per the germline V gene, CDR1 is SGHTA and CDR2 is FQGNSA. The CDR3 contains 15 residues. The CDR3 sequence: CASSMGHFSSYGYTF. The DNA of the CDR3 is TGTGCCAGCAGCATGGGACATTTTTCATCGTATGGCTACACCTTC.

The CDR3 nucleotides are TGTGCCAGTACCTTTTATCCGGGCGGCAGATGGTTCAATAACGAGCAGTACTTC. This gives the protein CASTFYPGGRWFNNEQYF. The gene calls are TRBV19 and TRBJ2-7, with D unclear. The CDR3 is made up of 18 amino acids. Looked up from germline, CDR1 is LNHDA and CDR2 is SQIVND (reference sequence). V was pared by 7 bases and J by 5 bases, with 30 bases between.

In nucleotides, the CDR3 is TGTGCCAGCAGTGGGGACAGATTCTACGAGCAGTACTTC. The encoded protein is CASSGDRFYEQYF. The chain links TRBV6-8 to TRBJ2-7; 7 positions agree with TRBD1. This CDR3 spans 13 amino acids. V shed 5 bases and J 3 bases; nucleotides not matched to a gene: 4. Per the germline V gene, CDR1 is MNHGY and CDR2 is SAAAGT.

Many counts were recorded for this clonotype. The V call is TRBV7-9, the J call TRBJ2-5, with TRBD1 matching 7 bases. After removal of 4 bases from V and 5 bases from J, the junction contained 13 bases not matched to a gene. CDR3 length: 16 amino acids. Germline-derived CDR1 and CDR2 are SEHNR and FQNEAQ (reference sequence). CDR3 in DNA: TGTGCCAGCAGCTCGGACAGGCTACCCCCCCAGGAGACCCAGTACTTC. Translating it yields CASSSDRLPPQETQYF. The whole variable domain, remainder taken from reference TRBV7-9 and TRBJ2-5, is DTGVSQNPRHKITKRGQNVTFRCDPISEHNRLYWYRQTLGQGPEFLTYFQNEAQLEKSRLLSDRFSAERPKGSFSTLEIQRTEQGDSAMYLCASSSDRLPPQETQYFGPGTRLLVL.

This clonotype was counted a few times. V and J are TRBV6-1 and TRBJ1-5, with D hard to call. From germline, CDR1 is MNHNS and CDR2 SASEGT. The CDR3 totals 15 residues. Trimming shortened V by 3 bases and J by 1 base, and 10 bases separated the two germline ends. The CDR3 protein is CASSERERSNQPQHF. The CDR3 DNA sequence: TGTGCCAGCAGTGAGCGGGAACGAAGCAATCAGCCCCAGCATTTT.

This clonotype appeared a single time. The genes are TRBV27 and TRBJ1-1; a weak D match, TRBD1 (6 bases). Germline V gene data show CDR1 as MNHEY and CDR2 as SMNVEV (reference sequence). There are 15 residues in the CDR3. The V gene lost 5 bases and the J gene lost 1 base, with 14 bases spanning the gap. The CDR3: CASSRPPRGNTEAFF. CDR3 bases: TGTGCCAGCAGTCGCCCCCCCAGGGGGAACACTGAAGCTTTCTTT.

The chain links TRBV28 to TRBJ2-5; 9 positions match TRBD2. The J segment lost 5 bases and the V segment lost 5 bases, leaving 6 bases of the junction unmatched. Germline assignment: CDR1 MDHEN and CDR2 SYDVKM. The CDR3 is 14 amino acids. The CDR3 sequence: CASSGGRGRETQYF. In DNA form, the CDR3 reads TGTGCCAGCAGTGGCGGGAGGGGAAGGGAGACCCAGTACTTC.

In nucleotides, the CDR3 is TGTGCCAGCAGTTACGCAGGGGAGGGAGCTTTCTTT. Translation gives CASSYAGEGAFF. J is TRBJ1-1 and V is TRBV6-5, with D perhaps TRBD1 (6 bases). This CDR3 has 12 residues. The ends were cut back, 2 bases at V and 10 bases at J, with 11 bases in the middle. CDR1 is MNHEY and CDR2 is SVGAGI in the germline V gene.

V gene TRBV3-1 combines with J gene TRBJ2-3; 7 bases match TRBD1. V lost 5 bases, J lost 4 bases, and 9 bases stayed unmatched. The CDR3 extends over 15 amino acids. CDR1 and CDR2 (germline): LGHDT, YNNKEL (reference sequence). CDR3 DNA: TGTGCCAGCAGCAAGAGGGGGCGCGCAGCAGATACGCAGTATTTT. This sequence encodes CASSKRGRAADTQYF.

This chain uses TRBV7-6 with TRBJ2-1; tentative D call: TRBD1 (5 bases). Germline V gene data show CDR1 as SGHVS and CDR2 as FNYEAQ. The CDR3 consists of 16 residues. V lost 1 base and J 2 bases, leaving 12 bases between the germline ends. The CDR3: CASSLEHRSAYNEQFF. CDR3 DNA: TGTGCCAGCAGCTTAGAGCACAGGAGTGCCTACAATGAGCAGTTCTTC.

The rearrangement links TRBV12-3 or TRBV12-4 to TRBJ1-2, with D unresolved. The CDR3 sequence is 14 residues long. Trimming pared 1 base from V and 4 bases from J, leaving 10 bases between. The CDR3 here is CASSLGRARYGYTF. The CDR3 DNA reads TGTGCCAGCAGTTTAGGTAGGGCACGCTATGGCTACACCTTC.

The table lists this clonotype with a few counts. V is TRBV14 and J is TRBJ1-4; D unclear. V was clipped by 2 bases and J by 2 bases, with 12 bases between them. The CDR3 is made up of 16 amino acids. CDR1 is SGHDN, CDR2 FVKESK, per germline. The CDR3 DNA reads TGTGCCAGCAGCCAACGCCTTACCCGGACTAATGAAAAACTGTTTTTT. As protein: CASSQRLTRTNEKLFF.

This sequence joins TRBV28 and TRBJ2-7, with TRBD1 matching over 7 bases. The CDR3 has 15 amino acids. J was trimmed by 6 bases and V by 4 bases; bases with no gene match: 12. The germline gives CDR1 MDHEN, CDR2 SYDVKM. CDR3 loop: CASSSLTGPGGEQYV. The CDR3 DNA follows: TGTGCCAGCAGTTCCTTAACAGGGCCAGGGGGCGAGCAGTACGTC.

This clonotype was counted between two and nine times. The J gene is TRBJ1-1, the V gene TRBV18; the D gene is possibly TRBD1 (5 bases). Per the germline V gene, CDR1 is KGHSH and CDR2 is LQKENI. This CDR3 contains 14 residues. The V and J ends lost 3 bases and 4 bases respectively, with 12 bases between them. CDR3 sequence reads: CASSPTAHSTEAFF. Written as DNA, the CDR3 is TGTGCCAGCTCACCGACAGCCCATAGCACTGAAGCTTTCTTT.